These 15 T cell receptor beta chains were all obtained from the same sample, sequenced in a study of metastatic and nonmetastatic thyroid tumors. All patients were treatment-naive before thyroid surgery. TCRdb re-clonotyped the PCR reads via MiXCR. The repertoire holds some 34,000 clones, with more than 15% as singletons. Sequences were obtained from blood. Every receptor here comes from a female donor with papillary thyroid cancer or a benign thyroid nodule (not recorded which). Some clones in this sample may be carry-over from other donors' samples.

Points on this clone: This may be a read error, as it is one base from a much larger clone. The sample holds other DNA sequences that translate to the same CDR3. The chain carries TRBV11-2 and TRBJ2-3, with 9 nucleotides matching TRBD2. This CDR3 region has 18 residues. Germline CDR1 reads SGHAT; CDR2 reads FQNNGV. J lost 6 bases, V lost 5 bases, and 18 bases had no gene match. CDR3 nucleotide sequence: TGTGCCAGCAGCCCTGGGGGTAGCGGGAGCGAAAATACGGATACGCAGTATTTT. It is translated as CASSPGGSGSENTDTQYF.

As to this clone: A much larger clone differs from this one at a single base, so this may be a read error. The CDR3: CATTQDRGGFGTQYF. The CDR3 nucleotides read TGTGCCACCACCCAAGACAGGGGAGGATTTGGGACCCAGTACTTC. The V and J genes are TRBV15 and TRBJ2-5; 8 nucleotides align to TRBD1. The trim removed 7 bases at V and 7 bases at J, leaving 14 bases unmatched. Germline lookup yields CDR1 LNHNV and CDR2 YYDKDF (reference sequence). The CDR3 covers 15 residues. The whole variable domain, remainder taken from reference TRBV15 and TRBJ2-5, is DAMVIQNPRYQVTQFGKPVTLSCSQTLNHNVMYWYQQKSSQAPKLLFHYYDKDFNNEADTPDNFQSRRPNTSFCFLDIRSPGLGDTAMYLCATTQDRGGFGTQYFGPGTRLLVL.

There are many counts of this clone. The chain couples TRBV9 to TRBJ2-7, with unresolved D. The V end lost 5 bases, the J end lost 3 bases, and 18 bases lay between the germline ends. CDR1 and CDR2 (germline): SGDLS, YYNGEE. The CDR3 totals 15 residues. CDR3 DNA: TGTGCCAGCAGAGCCGTCGAATGTGGGCTCTACGAGCAGTACTTC. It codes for CASRAVECGLYEQYF.

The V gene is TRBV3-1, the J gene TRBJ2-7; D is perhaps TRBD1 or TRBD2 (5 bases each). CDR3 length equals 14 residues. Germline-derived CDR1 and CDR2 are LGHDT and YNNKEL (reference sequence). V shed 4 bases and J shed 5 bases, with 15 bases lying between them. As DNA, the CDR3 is TGTGCCAGCAGCCCAGGGAGTCTCCCCGACGAGCAGTACTTC. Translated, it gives CASSPGSLPDEQYF.

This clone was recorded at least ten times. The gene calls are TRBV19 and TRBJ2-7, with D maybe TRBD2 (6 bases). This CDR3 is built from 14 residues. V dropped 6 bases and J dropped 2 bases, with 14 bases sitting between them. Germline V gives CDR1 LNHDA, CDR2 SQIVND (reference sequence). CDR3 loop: CASSRRGGPYEQYF. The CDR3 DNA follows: TGTGCCAGTAGCCGACGCGGAGGGCCCTACGAGCAGTACTTC.

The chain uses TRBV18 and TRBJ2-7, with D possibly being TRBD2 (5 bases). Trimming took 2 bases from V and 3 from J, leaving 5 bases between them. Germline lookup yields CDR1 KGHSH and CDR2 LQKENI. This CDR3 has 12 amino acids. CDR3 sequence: CASSPGSYEQYF. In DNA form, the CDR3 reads TGTGCCAGCTCACCAGGGAGCTACGAGCAGTACTTC.

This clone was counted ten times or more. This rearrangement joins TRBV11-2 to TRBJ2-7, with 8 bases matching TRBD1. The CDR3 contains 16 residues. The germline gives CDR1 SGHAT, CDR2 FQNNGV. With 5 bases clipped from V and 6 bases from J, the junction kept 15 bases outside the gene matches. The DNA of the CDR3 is TGTGCCAGCAGCGCCATCAACAGGGGGAGAAGGGGCGAGCAGTACTTC. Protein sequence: CASSAINRGRRGEQYF.

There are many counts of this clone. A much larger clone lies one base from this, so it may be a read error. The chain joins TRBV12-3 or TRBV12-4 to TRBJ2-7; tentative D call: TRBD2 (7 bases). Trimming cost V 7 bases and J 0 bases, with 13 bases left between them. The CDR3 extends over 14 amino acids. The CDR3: CASTKGGASYEQYF. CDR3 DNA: TGTGCCAGCACCAAAGGGGGGGCCTCCTACGAGCAGTACTTC.

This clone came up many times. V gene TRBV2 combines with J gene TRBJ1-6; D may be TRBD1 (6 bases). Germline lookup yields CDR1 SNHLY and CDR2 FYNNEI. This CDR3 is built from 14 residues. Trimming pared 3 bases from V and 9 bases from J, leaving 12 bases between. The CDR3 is CASSEEGEVSPLHF. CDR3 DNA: TGTGCCAGCAGTGAGGAGGGGGAGGTTTCACCCCTCCACTTT.

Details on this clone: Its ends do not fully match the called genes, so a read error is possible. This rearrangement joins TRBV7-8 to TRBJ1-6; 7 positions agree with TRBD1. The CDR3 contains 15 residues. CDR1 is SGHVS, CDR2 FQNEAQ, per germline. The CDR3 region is CAISSEGAWRSPLHF. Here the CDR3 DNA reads TGTGCCATCAGCTCCGAGGGGGCATGGAGGTCACCCCTCCACTTT. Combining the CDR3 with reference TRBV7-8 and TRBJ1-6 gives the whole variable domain GAGVSQSPRYKVAKRGQDVALRCDPISGHVSLFWYQQALGQGPEFLTYFQNEAQLDKSGLPSDRFFAERPEGSVSTLKIQRTQQEDSAVYLCAISSEGAWRSPLHFGNGTRLTVT.

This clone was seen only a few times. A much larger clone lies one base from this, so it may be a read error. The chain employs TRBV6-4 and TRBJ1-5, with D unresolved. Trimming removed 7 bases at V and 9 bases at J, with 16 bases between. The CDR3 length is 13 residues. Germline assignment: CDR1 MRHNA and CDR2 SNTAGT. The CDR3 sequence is CASIPDGERPQHF. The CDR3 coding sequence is TGTGCCAGCATCCCAGACGGGGAGAGGCCCCAGCATTTT.

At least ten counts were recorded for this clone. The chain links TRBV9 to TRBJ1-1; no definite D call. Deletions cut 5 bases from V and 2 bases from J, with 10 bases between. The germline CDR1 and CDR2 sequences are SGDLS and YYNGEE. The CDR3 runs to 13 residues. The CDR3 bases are TGTGCCAGCAGTGAAAATATCAACACTGAAGCTTTCTTT. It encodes CASSENINTEAFF.

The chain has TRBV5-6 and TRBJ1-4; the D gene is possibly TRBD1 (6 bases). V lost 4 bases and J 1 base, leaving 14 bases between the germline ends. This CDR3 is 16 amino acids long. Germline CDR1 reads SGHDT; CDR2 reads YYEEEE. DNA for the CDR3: TGTGCCAGCAGCAGGGCTTCCAGGGGAACTAATGAAAAACTGTTTTTT. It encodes CASSRASRGTNEKLFF.

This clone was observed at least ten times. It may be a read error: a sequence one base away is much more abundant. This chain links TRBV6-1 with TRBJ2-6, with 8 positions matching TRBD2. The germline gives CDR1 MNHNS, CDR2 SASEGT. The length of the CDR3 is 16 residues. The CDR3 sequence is CVSSEAGASGANVLTF. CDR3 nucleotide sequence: TGTGTCAGCAGTGAAGCGGGAGCTAGTGGGGCCAACGTCCTGACTTTC.

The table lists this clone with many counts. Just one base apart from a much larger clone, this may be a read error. The CDR3 reads CASSPPSLASAGELFF. In nucleotides, the CDR3 is TGTGCCAGCTCACCACCTTCGTTAGCGAGCGCCGGGGAGCTGTTTTTT. The chain has TRBV18 and TRBJ2-2; tentatively, D is TRBD2 (5 bases). This CDR3 is built from 16 residues. The germline V and J ends were trimmed by 0 bases and 6 bases, with 14 bases remaining between them. CDR1 and CDR2 (germline): KGHSH, LQKENI.